The 8 T cell receptor beta chains given below trace back to one sample, sequenced in a study of T cells expressing NK-cell markers. After re-calling the 5' RACE reads, TCRdb lists one entry per CDR3 protein, DNA absent. This sample contains 400,000 to 500,000 distinct CDR3 sequences. The sequencing input was blood T cells: a sorted CD56 or NKG2C T cell subset, CD4+ or CD8+ T cells, or bulk PBMC T cells (not recorded which). Receptors originate from a woman between 18 and 70 years old in good health.

The V and J genes are TRBV4-1 and TRBJ2-3. The CDR3 is made up of 12 amino acids. CDR1 is MGHRA, CDR2 YSYEKL, per germline. The CDR3 sequence is CASSQDINTQYF.

V usage is TRBV9 and J usage is TRBJ2-7; without DNA, the TCRdb call of TRBD1 cannot be checked. The V gene's germline CDR1 is SGDLS and CDR2 YYNGEE. The CDR3 is made up of 14 amino acids. This CDR3 reads CASSVDPDTYEQYF.

The J gene is TRBJ2-2, the V gene TRBV10-2. The CDR3 spans 12 residues. CDR1 and CDR2 (germline): WSHSY, SAAADI. Here the CDR3 reads CASLAYTGELFF.

V is TRBV28 and J is TRBJ2-3; TCRdb's D call, TRBD1, is unchecked because there is no DNA. The germline V gene has CDR1 MDHEN and CDR2 SYDVKM. This CDR3 comprises 13 residues. This CDR3 is CASTGGNTDTQYF.

The chain combines TRBV4-1 with TRBJ2-3; TCRdb picks TRBD1, but there is no DNA to check that call. The germline V gene has CDR1 MGHRA and CDR2 YSYEKL. This CDR3 comprises 14 residues. The CDR3 region is CASSQTGAPDTQYF.

The V and J genes are TRBV20-1 and TRBJ1-2; as DNA is missing, the TRBD1 call by TCRdb cannot be tested. CDR1 and CDR2 (germline): DFQATT, SNEGSKA (reference sequence). The CDR3 sequence is 12 residues long. Here the CDR3 reads CSARSGGRGYTF.

The chain links TRBV6-5 to TRBJ2-4; TCRdb lists TRBD1, though no DNA is available to test this call. This CDR3 contains 15 residues. Germline-derived CDR1 and CDR2 are MNHEY and SVGAGI. CDR3 region: CASSYGGAAKNIQYF.

The rearrangement links TRBV4-1 to TRBJ1-1; there is no DNA to check the TCRdb D call of TRBD1. This CDR3 has 18 amino acids. The germline V gene has CDR1 MGHRA and CDR2 YSYEKL. The CDR3 here is CASSQSGRRDSMDTEAFF.